The rows below give T cell receptor beta chains drawn from one sample of a study of shared clonotypes between healthy human individuals. Here immunoSEQ multiplex PCR was the method, and the copy in TCRdb shows in-frame clones only, minus some. The top ten hold 0.13% of the sample, which has around 2,000,000 clones, roughly 94% seen once. The sequencing input was naive CD4+ T cells sorted from blood. These receptors were collected from a man aged 18 to 29 in good health. Each CDR3 is given with its conserved first and last residue. A D gene is named only where the DNA matches it firmly. The size field is filled for only some rows; it gives once, few, many or a size class.

TRBJ2-6,.,TRBV11-2,.,CASSHRDPGANVLTF,TGTGCCAGCAGCCACAGGGATCCTGGGGCCAACGTCCTGACTTTC
TRBJ1-6,.,TRBV2,.,CASSATGRAYNSPLHF,TGTGCCAGCAGTGCAACAGGGAGGGCCTATAATTCACCCCTCCACTTT
TRBJ2-7,TRBD1,TRBV5-4,once,CASSRDRVNEQYF,TGTGCCAGCAGCCGTGACAGGGTAAACGAGCAGTACTTC
TRBJ1-2,.,TRBV18,.,CASSPEPREYGYTF,TGTGCCAGCTCACCCGAGCCCAGGGAATATGGCTACACCTTC
TRBJ1-2,.,TRBV5-1,.,CASSLAETYGYTF,TGCGCCAGCAGCTTGGCCGAGACCTATGGCTACACCTTC
TRBJ1-5,.,TRBV30,.,CAWNGGGNQPQHF,TGTGCCTGGAACGGGGGCGGCAATCAGCCCCAGCATTTT
TRBJ1-5,.,TRBV4-1,.,CASSQDRVGQPQHF,TGCGCCAGCAGCCAAGACAGGGTAGGTCAGCCCCAGCATTTT
TRBJ2-7,.,TRBV5-1,.,CASSLGLTDEQYF,TGCGCCAGCAGCTTGGGGCTTACGGACGAGCAGTACTTC
TRBJ1-1,TRBD1,TRBV28,.,CASRKPGQGVTEAFF,TGTGCCAGCAGAAAGCCGGGACAGGGAGTCACTGAAGCTTTCTTT
TRBJ2-7,TRBD1,TRBV6-1,.,CASSRTGPLYEQYF,TGTGCCAGCAGCCGGACAGGGCCCCTCTACGAGCAGTACTTC
TRBJ1-1,.,TRBV19,.,CASSIEGLNTEAFF,TGTGCCAGTAGTATCGAGGGCCTCAACACTGAAGCTTTCTTT
TRBJ1-3,.,TRBV5-6,.,CASSLGFAGSTGNTIYF,TGTGCCAGCAGCTTGGGATTCGCAGGGTCCACTGGAAACACCATATATTTT
TRBJ1-6,.,TRBV27,.,CASSQVRDSPLHF,TGTGCCAGCAGCCAGGTCAGGGATTCACCCCTCCACTTT
TRBJ1-4,.,TRBV5-6,.,CASSWRGPWEKLFF,TGTGCCAGCAGCTGGAGGGGCCCCTGGGAAAAACTGTTTTTT
TRBJ1-5,.,TRBV29-1,.,CSVVFDGYQPQHF,TGCAGCGTTGTTTTTGACGGCTATCAGCCCCAGCATTTT
TRBJ1-5,TRBD1,TRBV2,.,CASKWGQGKGNQPQHF,TGTGCCAGCAAATGGGGACAGGGGAAAGGCAATCAGCCCCAGCATTTT
TRBJ1-2,TRBD1,TRBV2,.,CASSAQTGTFGYTF,TGTGCCAGCAGTGCGCAGACAGGGACTTTTGGCTACACCTTC
TRBJ1-4,.,TRBV5-1,.,CASKLNTGSQEKLFF,TGCGCCAGCAAGCTAAATACAGGGTCTCAGGAAAAACTGTTTTTT
TRBJ2-7,TRBD1,TRBV5-1,.,CASTRLPGQGVSYEQYF,TGCGCCAGTACTCGCCTACCGGGACAGGGGGTTTCCTACGAGCAGTACTTC
TRBJ2-7,.,TRBV30,.,CAWSQTRSYEQYF,TGTGCCTGGTCACAGACAAGGTCCTACGAGCAGTACTTC
TRBJ2-2,TRBD1,TRBV2,.,CASLRQGEGTGELFF,TGTGCCAGCCTTAGACAGGGGGAGGGCACCGGGGAGCTGTTTTTT
TRBJ1-4,TRBD1,TRBV19,.,CASSDRDRPQTNEKLFF,TGTGCCAGTAGTGACCGGGACAGACCCCAAACTAATGAAAAACTGTTTTTT
TRBJ1-5,.,TRBV5-6,.,CASSLAGGGNQPQHF,TGTGCCAGCAGCTTGGCCGGGGGCGGCAATCAGCCCCAGCATTTT
TRBJ2-1,.,TRBV30,.,CAWTRPPAYNEQFF,TGTGCCTGGACACGGCCCCCAGCTTACAATGAGCAGTTCTTC